This TCR beta chain stems from a study of a mutant IDH1 vaccine in newly diagnosed glioma. Study at large: Vaccines were first given 4-6 weeks after radiotherapy alone, or with temozolomide cycles.

Time point specified: week 23, last vaccination. With topical imiquimod, each dose of the vaccine consisted of 300 ug of mutant IDH1 20-mer peptide. New IDH1-mutant, ATRX-lost WHO grade 3 or 4 astrocytomas occurred in donors. The CDR3 spans 15 residues. V shed 6 bases, J shed 4 bases, and the junction held 5 bases outside the gene matches. Per the germline V gene, CDR1 is MGHDK and CDR2 is SYGVNS. Note on this clone: Its antigen is not identified.

Sequencing used immunoSEQ multiplex PCR; TCRdb keeps in-frame clones, though not all of them. The top ten clones hold 0.6% to 0.95% of a sample with 77,000 or so clones, 75% to 90% of them seen once. This TCR derives from a woman aged 45-65 years with glioma. The V and J genes are TRBV25-1 and TRBJ2-1; 11 nucleotides line up with TRBD2. The starting material was PBMCs, obtained from a glioma patient whose treatment included an IDH1 peptide vaccine. CDR3 region: CASRPGLAVYNEQFF. CDR3 bases: TGTGCCAGCAGACCGGGACTAGCGGTTTACAATGAGCAGTTCTTC.